The 26 T cell receptor beta chains reported below all come from one sample, sequenced in a study of blood T cell repertoires in COVID-19. TCRdb's table, derived via immunoSEQ multiplex PCR, lists solely in-frame clones and lacks some. The sample consists of about 220,000 clones, 85% to 90% of them appearing once. Specimen: PBMCs or T cells enriched from blood (not recorded which). All receptors come from a woman under 30 in a cohort exposed to, infected with or recovered from COVID-19 (not recorded which).

This clone has only one observation. The CDR3 region is CASSEQVAYGYTF. CDR3 nucleotide sequence: TGTGCCAGCAGCGAACAGGTAGCTTATGGCTACACCTTC. The chain carries TRBV5-6 and TRBJ1-2; D is possibly TRBD1 (5 bases). This CDR3 spans 13 amino acids. V lost 4 bases and J lost 5, with 12 bases in between. In germline, CDR1 is SGHDT, CDR2 YYEEEE.

The chain carries TRBV19 and TRBJ1-5; D remains unclear. V was cut by 7 bases and J by 5 bases, with 18 bases left in between. The CDR3 sequence is 15 residues long. Germline V gene sequence: CDR1 LNHDA, CDR2 SQIVND (reference sequence). The CDR3 nucleotides read TGTGCCAGTAAACTAAAGTATTCGGTTTATCAGCCCCAGCATTTT. Its translation is CASKLKYSVYQPQHF.

The chain employs TRBV14 and TRBJ2-7; no reliable D call. CDR1 SGHDN and CDR2 FVKESK come from the germline V gene. Trimming took off 1 base at V and 5 bases at J, with 6 bases between the two ends. The CDR3 is 12 residues long. The CDR3: CASSQVEDEQYF. For the CDR3, the DNA is TGTGCCAGCAGCCAAGTTGAGGACGAGCAGTACTTC.

J is TRBJ1-2 and V is TRBV27; no firm D call. Germline V gene sequence: CDR1 MNHEY, CDR2 SMNVEV (reference sequence). Trimming pared 5 bases from V and 2 bases from J, leaving 15 bases between. This CDR3 is 15 amino acids long. In DNA form, the CDR3 reads TGTGCCAGCAGTCCCCGGTCGCGAGGGAACTATGGCTACACCTTC. Translation gives CASSPRSRGNYGYTF.

The V and J genes are TRBV3-1 (or the pseudogene TRBV3-2) and TRBJ2-2; D is unresolved. V was trimmed by 1 base and J by 8 bases, leaving 5 bases between them. The germline CDR1 and CDR2 sequences are LGHDT and YNNKEL (reference sequence). This CDR3 comprises 12 residues. Written as DNA, the CDR3 is TGTGCCAGCAGCCAAGGGCCGGGGGAGCTGTTTTTT. Amino acids: CASSQGPGELFF.

This clone has only one observation. The chain recombines TRBV28 with TRBJ1-5; D possibly corresponds to TRBD1 (5 bases). Germline V gene lookup returns CDR1 MDHEN and CDR2 SYDVKM. This CDR3 region has 14 residues. V was pared by 5 bases and J by 5 bases, with 13 bases between. The CDR3 coding sequence is TGTGCCAGCAGTCCCACCCGGACATATCAGCCCCAGCATTTT. Protein sequence: CASSPTRTYQPQHF.

The rearrangement links TRBV2 to TRBJ1-1, with D uncertain. Germline CDR1 and CDR2: SNHLY and FYNNEI. This CDR3 spans 14 amino acids. V gave up 3 bases and J gave up 5 bases, with 13 bases separating them. The CDR3 bases are TGTGCCAGCAGTGATATGGGGAGAGGGACTGAAGCTTTCTTT. Protein product: CASSDMGRGTEAFF.

The genes are TRBV4-1 and TRBJ1-6, with D perhaps matching TRBD1 (6 bases). Trimming pared 2 bases from V and 4 bases from J, leaving 15 bases between. This CDR3 region has 17 residues. Germline-derived CDR1 and CDR2 are MGHRA and YSYEKL. The DNA for the CDR3 is TGCGCCAGCAGCCAAATTGGACAGCTCCTTTATAATTCACCCCTCCACTTT. Translated, it gives CASSQIGQLLYNSPLHF.

The CDR3 protein is CASSGGKLPEAFF. In DNA, the CDR3 is TGTGCCAGTAGTGGGGGGAAGCTCCCTGAAGCTTTCTTT. The V gene is TRBV19, the J gene TRBJ1-1, with D maybe TRBD1 (5 bases). The CDR3 has 13 residues. Per the germline V gene, CDR1 is LNHDA and CDR2 is SQIVND (reference sequence). Trimming pared 5 bases from V and 6 bases from J, leaving 13 bases between.

V and J are TRBV7-8 and TRBJ1-2; TRBD1 is a possible D gene (5 bases). Trimming cost V 7 bases and J 2 bases, with 14 bases left between them. CDR1 and CDR2 (germline): SGHVS, FQNEAQ. CDR3 size: 14 residues. Written as DNA, the CDR3 is TGTGCCAGCACCCCCATGGGACTCAACTATGGCTACACCTTC. This encodes CASTPMGLNYGYTF.

The J gene is TRBJ2-1, the V gene TRBV11-3, with TRBD2 matching 8 bases. V dropped 4 bases and J dropped 7; count of bases not matched to a gene: 12. The CDR3 extends over 16 amino acids. The germline V gene has CDR1 SGHNT and CDR2 YENEEA. CDR3 sequence reads: CASSSTVTGGGNEQFF. In DNA, the CDR3 is TGTGCCAGCAGCTCAACTGTAACGGGAGGGGGTAATGAGCAGTTCTTC.

This chain uses TRBV7-9 with TRBJ2-2, with 16 bases matching TRBD2. Germline CDR1 is SEHNR and CDR2 is FQNEAQ (reference sequence). V trimming: 5 bases; J trimming: 4 bases; junction bases outside the gene matches: 10. The CDR3 has 19 residues. The CDR3 nucleotides are TGTGCCAGCAGCAGAGTGGGACTAGCGGGAGGGCCGGGCACCGGGGAGCTGTTTTTT. It codes for CASSRVGLAGGPGTGELFF.

Details on this clone: Distinct nucleotide sequences in the sample also encode this CDR3. The CDR3, as DNA: TGCGCCAGCAGCTTGGGGTCGGGGGACTATGGCTACACCTTC. Encoded protein: CASSLGSGDYGYTF. The chain combines TRBV5-1 with TRBJ1-2; a possible D gene is TRBD1 (5 bases). The CDR3 loop spans 14 amino acids. CDR1 and CDR2 from the germline V gene are SGHRS and YFSETQ. V lost 0 bases and J lost 3, with 9 bases in between.

The chain links TRBV5-1 to TRBJ2-2; the match to TRBD2 covers 8 bases. The CDR3 spans 17 residues. The V gene end was trimmed by 4 bases and the J gene end by 3 bases; junction bases not matched to a gene: 11. Looked up from germline, CDR1 is SGHRS and CDR2 is YFSETQ. The CDR3 loop reads CASSLMYGGADTGELFF. The DNA of the CDR3 is TGCGCCAGCAGCCTGATGTACGGGGGGGCCGACACCGGGGAGCTGTTTTTT.

The rearrangement uses TRBV19 and TRBJ1-2, with D tentatively TRBD1 (6 bases). Germline loops: CDR1 LNHDA, CDR2 SQIVND (reference sequence). The CDR3 has 13 amino acids. Trimming cost V 8 bases and J 2 bases, with 12 bases left between them. The CDR3 DNA reads TGTGCCAGTCAGACAGGAGCCAACTATGGCTACACCTTC. Translation: CASQTGANYGYTF.

In nucleotides, the CDR3 is TGTGCCAGCAGCCGGACAGGGCACTATGGCTACACCTTC. It translates to CASSRTGHYGYTF. The gene calls are TRBV5-4 and TRBJ1-2; TRBD1 agrees at 8 bases. CDR1 and CDR2 from the germline V gene are SGHNT and YYREEE (reference sequence). This CDR3 is built from 13 residues. V was pared by 4 bases and J by 3 bases, with 2 bases of the junction left unmatched.

This clone appeared a single time. V gene TRBV5-4 combines with J gene TRBJ1-6; D call uncertain. V was shortened by 4 bases and J by 6 bases, with 14 bases between the two germline ends. CDR1 is SGHNT, CDR2 YYREEE, per germline (reference sequence). This CDR3 has 15 amino acids. The CDR3 here is CASSIGQVGNSPLHF. CDR3 DNA: TGTGCCAGCAGCATTGGCCAAGTTGGTAATTCACCCCTCCACTTT.

This chain joins TRBV7-3 and TRBJ2-7, with TRBD1 matching over 9 bases. V was clipped by 5 bases and J by 5 bases; unmatched bases: 7. Germline V gene data show CDR1 as SGHTA and CDR2 as FQGTGA. The CDR3 loop spans 14 amino acids. CDR3 protein: CASSAPRDRDEQYF. CDR3 DNA sequence: TGTGCCAGCAGCGCCCCCCGGGACAGGGACGAGCAGTACTTC.

The chain links TRBV18 to TRBJ2-1; D might be TRBD2 (5 bases). This CDR3 spans 14 amino acids. The germline V gene has CDR1 KGHSH and CDR2 LQKENI. The germline V and J ends were trimmed by 6 bases and 5 bases, with 14 bases remaining between them. For the CDR3, the DNA is TGTGCCAGCTCTCGGGAAGCTAGGGACAATGAGCAGTTCTTC. Translating gives CASSREARDNEQFF.

This sequence joins TRBV7-4 and TRBJ2-1; no clear D. The CDR3 is 15 residues long. The germline V gene has CDR1 SGHVT and CDR2 SQSDAQ. V gave up 2 bases and J gave up 5 bases, with 13 bases separating them. CDR3 amino acids: CASSLLSWPHNEQFF. The CDR3 region has the DNA TGTGCCAGCAGCTTATTATCGTGGCCACACAATGAGCAGTTCTTC.

The CDR3 spells CASSLTPGGRGDEQFF. The CDR3 DNA reads as TGTGCCAGCAGCTTAACCCCGGGGGGGCGCGGCGATGAGCAGTTCTTC. The V call is TRBV7-6, the J call TRBJ2-1, with 8 bases lining up with TRBD2. The CDR3 has 16 residues. The germline CDR1 and CDR2 sequences are SGHVS and FNYEAQ. Trimming at V came to 2 bases and at J to 8 bases, leaving 11 bases not matched to a gene.

This chain links TRBV7-6 with TRBJ2-1; 10 bases align to TRBD2. CDR1 is SGHVS, CDR2 FNYEAQ, per germline. J lost 14 bases, V lost 3 bases, and 13 bases had no gene match. The CDR3 is 15 residues long. In nucleotides, the CDR3 is TGTGCCAGCAGCTTGGGGGGGGCTAGCGGGAGCCGAGAGTTCTTC. Its translation is CASSLGGASGSREFF.

For this clone: Germline is not matched at one junction end, which may reflect a read error. The V call is TRBV9, the J call TRBJ2-7; D is undetermined. The CDR3 runs to 9 residues. Germline-derived CDR1 and CDR2 are SGDLS and YYNGEE. The CDR3 loop reads CASSQEPPF. DNA of the CDR3: TGTGCCAGCAGCCAAGAGCCCCCCTTC.

The V and J genes are TRBV7-9 and TRBJ1-2; 9 nucleotides line up with TRBD1. The CDR3 is made up of 14 amino acids. CDR1 SEHNR and CDR2 FQNEAQ come from the germline V gene (reference sequence). Unmatched junction bases numbered 5, after V lost 3 bases and J lost 6 bases. The CDR3: CASSFLGQGNGYTF. In DNA, the CDR3 is TGTGCCAGCAGCTTCCTCGGACAGGGGAATGGCTACACCTTC.

This chain uses TRBV19 with TRBJ1-5; maybe TRBD1 (6 bases). CDR3 length equals 17 residues. V gave up 7 bases and J gave up 3 bases, with 22 bases separating them. Per germline, CDR1 LNHDA and CDR2 SQIVND (reference sequence). CDR3 DNA sequence: TGTGCCAGTATCCCGGCAGGGGCCCAAGGGGCCAATCAGCCCCAGCATTTT. It encodes CASIPAGAQGANQPQHF.

The rearrangement joins TRBV28 to TRBJ2-7, with D perhaps matching TRBD2 (7 bases). The CDR3 contains 13 residues. Germline CDR1 MDHEN, CDR2 SYDVKM. Trimming left V 2 bases short and J 7 bases short, with 12 bases between. The CDR3 spells CASSLGGAREQYF. CDR3 nucleotide sequence: TGTGCCAGCAGTTTAGGGGGGGCGCGTGAGCAGTACTTC.